The clone carrying this T cell receptor beta chain was recorded only once. The record originates from a study of shared clonotypes between healthy human individuals. V lost 1 base, J lost 3 bases, and 8 bases lay in between. CDR3 size: 14 residues. Per the germline V gene, CDR1 is SGHAT and CDR2 is FQNNGV. CD45RO-negative, CCR7-positively selected cells formed the naive CD8 fraction, excluding terminally differentiated effector memory CD45RA+ cells. None of the donors, who were healthy HIV-negative adults, had recently had acute infections or vaccinations. The deep-level immunoSEQ assay was used. The assay was immunoSEQ multiplex PCR, and TCRdb's table has in-frame clones only and misses some. The table has approximately 840,000 clones, about 96% seen once.

The chain has TRBV11-2 and TRBJ2-3; no firm D call. The specimen sequenced was naive CD8+ T cells sorted from blood. The clonotype was recovered from a man aged 25-45 years in good health. CDR3: CASSLGHGTDTQYF. For the CDR3, the DNA is TGTGCCAGCAGCTTAGGGCACGGTACAGATACGCAGTATTTT.